Listed below are T cell receptor beta chains from one sample, sequenced in a study of T cell clones after liver transplantation. Clones were sequenced by immunoSEQ multiplex PCR, and TCRdb holds only the in-frame ones, with some missing. In the table there are 70,000 to 85,000 clones, about four fifths of which are singletons. The specimen was CD4+ T cells from blood, collected before liver transplant. The receptors here all came from a human donor who received a liver transplant. Each CDR3 is given with its conserved first and last residue. Each record gives: D gene, V gene, clone size, J gene, CDR3 DNA, CDR3 protein. D genes are given only for firm matches. Some rows have no size entry. The others give once, few or many, or a class for an expanded clone.

d_gene: TRBD2; v_gene: TRBV5-1; abundance: NA; j_gene: TRBJ2-1; CDR3nt: TGCGCCAGCAGCTTGGCCGGAAATATACTAGCGGGAGGCCTCAATGAGCAGTTCTTC; CDR3aa: CASSLAGNILAGGLNEQFF
d_gene: NA; v_gene: TRBV19; abundance: NA; j_gene: TRBJ1-3; CDR3nt: TGTGCCAGTAGCCCACAGGTGACCTCTGGAAACACCATATATTTT; CDR3aa: CASSPQVTSGNTIYF
d_gene: NA; v_gene: TRBV5-6; abundance: NA; j_gene: TRBJ2-7; CDR3nt: TGTGCCAGCAGCTGGGGGACGGACAACTACGAGCAGTACTTC; CDR3aa: CASSWGTDNYEQYF
d_gene: TRBD1; v_gene: TRBV6-6; abundance: NA; j_gene: TRBJ2-1; CDR3nt: TGTGCCAGCAGTTACTGGACAGGGTCCAATGAGCAGTTCTTC; CDR3aa: CASSYWTGSNEQFF
d_gene: NA; v_gene: TRBV28; abundance: NA; j_gene: TRBJ1-3; CDR3nt: TGTGCCAGCAGCCTCGGGGGACGGTACTCTGGAAACACCATATATTTT; CDR3aa: CASSLGGRYSGNTIYF
d_gene: NA; v_gene: TRBV2; abundance: NA; j_gene: TRBJ2-5; CDR3nt: TGTGCCAGCAGTTCCGACAGGACGGAGACCCAGTACTTC; CDR3aa: CASSSDRTETQYF
d_gene: TRBD2; v_gene: TRBV11-2; abundance: NA; j_gene: TRBJ2-1; CDR3nt: TGTGCCAGCAGCTTAGGCCCGCCTAGCGGAGGGCAGGATGAGCAGTTCTTC; CDR3aa: CASSLGPPSGGQDEQFF
d_gene: NA; v_gene: TRBV11-2; abundance: NA; j_gene: TRBJ2-1; CDR3nt: TGTGCCAGCAGCGGGCGGACATCCCTAAGGAATGAGCAGTTCTTC; CDR3aa: CASSGRTSLRNEQFF
d_gene: NA; v_gene: TRBV2; abundance: NA; j_gene: TRBJ1-5; CDR3nt: TGTGCCAGCAGGGCTGACAGGAGAGCATCTGAAAACCCCCAGCATTTT; CDR3aa: CASRADRRASENPQHF
d_gene: NA; v_gene: TRBV7-3; abundance: NA; j_gene: TRBJ2-1; CDR3nt: TGTGCCAGCAGCTTATATGGAGCGTACAATGAGCAGTTCTTC; CDR3aa: CASSLYGAYNEQFF
d_gene: NA; v_gene: TRBV2; abundance: NA; j_gene: TRBJ1-2; CDR3nt: TGTGCCAGCAGCGGTGCGGGACTCCCGGAGGGGGATGGCTACACCTTC; CDR3aa: CASSGAGLPEGDGYTF
d_gene: NA; v_gene: TRBV7-8; abundance: NA; j_gene: TRBJ1-2; CDR3nt: TGTGCCAGCAGCCCGATAATGAACCGAGCTAACTATGGCTACACCTTC; CDR3aa: CASSPIMNRANYGYTF
d_gene: NA; v_gene: TRBV28; abundance: NA; j_gene: TRBJ2-7; CDR3nt: NA; CDR3aa: CASTFGQGKYEQYF
d_gene: NA; v_gene: TRBV10-3; abundance: NA; j_gene: TRBJ2-2; CDR3nt: TGTGCCATCAGTGCCCCCAAGGGGTATGAAACCGGGGAGCTGTTTTTT; CDR3aa: CAISAPKGYETGELFF
d_gene: NA; v_gene: TRBV10-1; abundance: once; j_gene: TRBJ2-1; CDR3nt: TGCGCCAGCAGTAGAGGACAGAGCTCCTACAATGAGCAGTTCTTC; CDR3aa: CASSRGQSSYNEQFF
d_gene: NA; v_gene: TRBV19; abundance: NA; j_gene: TRBJ2-1; CDR3nt: TGTGCCAGTAGTACACTCGCGAATATTCGGGTACTTGAGCAGTTCTTC; CDR3aa: CASSTLANIRVLEQFF
d_gene: NA; v_gene: TRBV1; abundance: NA; j_gene: TRBJ2-1; CDR3nt: TGCACCAGCAGCCAAGATCTGACTCCCCTCTACAATGAGCAGTTCTTC; CDR3aa: CTSSQDLTPLYNEQFF
d_gene: NA; v_gene: TRBV18; abundance: once; j_gene: TRBJ2-7; CDR3nt: TGTGCCAGCTCACCACGGGTGCAGGGTCGGACCCCTTACGAGCAGTACTTC; CDR3aa: CASSPRVQGRTPYEQYF
d_gene: NA; v_gene: TRBV2; abundance: NA; j_gene: TRBJ1-1; CDR3nt: TGTGCCAGCAGCCAACAGGGAGCGACTGAAGCTTTCTTT; CDR3aa: CASSQQGATEAFF
d_gene: NA; v_gene: TRBV15; abundance: NA; j_gene: TRBJ2-7; CDR3nt: TGTGCCACCAGCAGAGCCCCAAACCCGACAGGTTTCCAGTACTTC; CDR3aa: CATSRAPNPTGFQYF
d_gene: NA; v_gene: TRBV5-1; abundance: NA; j_gene: TRBJ1-2; CDR3nt: TGCGCCAGCAGCTTGGGCGGGGGAAGTACGGATGGCTACACCTTC; CDR3aa: CASSLGGGSTDGYTF
d_gene: TRBD2; v_gene: TRBV15; abundance: once; j_gene: TRBJ2-3; CDR3nt: TGTGCCACCAGCGGGGGGACTAGCGGGTCTGGGAATACGCAGTATTTT; CDR3aa: CATSGGTSGSGNTQYF
d_gene: NA; v_gene: TRBV7-9; abundance: NA; j_gene: TRBJ1-2; CDR3nt: TGTGCCAGCAGCTTAGGACGTGACATAAACCATGGCTACACCTTC; CDR3aa: CASSLGRDINHGYTF
d_gene: TRBD1; v_gene: TRBV18; abundance: few; j_gene: TRBJ2-5; CDR3nt: TGTGCCAGCTCACCACAGCAGGGGGCTAGTGAGACCCAGTACTTC; CDR3aa: CASSPQQGASETQYF
d_gene: NA; v_gene: TRBV2; abundance: NA; j_gene: TRBJ2-1; CDR3nt: TGTGCCAGCTGGGGAGGCGGAGGGAATGAGCAGTTCTTC; CDR3aa: CASWGGGGNEQFF
d_gene: NA; v_gene: TRBV28; abundance: once; j_gene: TRBJ1-1; CDR3nt: TGTGCCAGCAGTTCCCGGTGGGGGGAGGGGGACACTGAAGCTTTCTTT; CDR3aa: CASSSRWGEGDTEAFF
d_gene: TRBD1; v_gene: TRBV14; abundance: NA; j_gene: TRBJ2-7; CDR3nt: TGTGCCAGCAGCCAAGGAAGGACAGGGCACTACGAGCAGTACTTC; CDR3aa: CASSQGRTGHYEQYF
d_gene: TRBD2; v_gene: TRBV7-2; abundance: NA; j_gene: TRBJ2-2; CDR3nt: TGTGCCAGCAGCCTCAAGCGGGAGGCACTTTGGACGAACACCGGGGAGCTGTTTTTT; CDR3aa: CASSLKREALWTNTGELFF
d_gene: NA; v_gene: TRBV11-2; abundance: NA; j_gene: TRBJ1-1; CDR3nt: TGTGCCAGCAGCTTAGCGGGCAGGAACACTGAAGCTTTCTTT; CDR3aa: CASSLAGRNTEAFF
d_gene: TRBD1; v_gene: TRBV6-1; abundance: NA; j_gene: TRBJ2-6; CDR3nt: TGTGCCAGCAGTGAGGGACAGGGCCGTCTTCGCTCTGGGGCCAACGTCCTGACTTTC; CDR3aa: CASSEGQGRLRSGANVLTF
d_gene: NA; v_gene: TRBV5-6; abundance: NA; j_gene: TRBJ1-5; CDR3nt: TGTGCCAGCAGCGCGGAAGGGGTTGCAGGTCAGCCCCAGCATTTT; CDR3aa: CASSAEGVAGQPQHF
d_gene: NA; v_gene: TRBV7-3; abundance: few; j_gene: TRBJ2-3; CDR3nt: TGTGCCAGCAGCTTGAGCGCACAGACGGGAGATACGCAGTATTTT; CDR3aa: CASSLSAQTGDTQYF
d_gene: TRBD1; v_gene: TRBV2; abundance: NA; j_gene: TRBJ1-2; CDR3nt: TGTGCCAGCAACTCTCAGGGGGCGACAATCTATGGCTACACCTTC; CDR3aa: CASNSQGATIYGYTF
d_gene: NA; v_gene: TRBV6-5; abundance: NA; j_gene: TRBJ2-5; CDR3nt: TGTGCCAGCAGTTACATGCCAGCTGGGACCCAGTACTTC; CDR3aa: CASSYMPAGTQYF
d_gene: NA; v_gene: TRBV27; abundance: NA; j_gene: TRBJ1-4; CDR3nt: TGTGCCAGCAGATCGGGGGCCGAAGGGGCAGTAAAACTGTTTTTT; CDR3aa: CASRSGAEGAVKLFF
d_gene: NA; v_gene: TRBV28; abundance: NA; j_gene: TRBJ1-5; CDR3nt: TGTGCCAGCAGTTTCTCCCCCGGCTTAGGAAGTAGCAATCAGCCCCAGCATTTT; CDR3aa: CASSFSPGLGSSNQPQHF
d_gene: TRBD1; v_gene: TRBV4-1; abundance: few; j_gene: TRBJ1-5; CDR3nt: TGCGCCAGCAGCCAGGACAGGAATAAGGTATTCAATCAGCCCCAGCATTTT; CDR3aa: CASSQDRNKVFNQPQHF
d_gene: NA; v_gene: TRBV19; abundance: NA; j_gene: TRBJ2-7; CDR3nt: TGTGCCAGTAGTACAAGATTGATTGCTGGCAGGGAGCAGTACTTC; CDR3aa: CASSTRLIAGREQYF
d_gene: TRBD1; v_gene: TRBV9; abundance: NA; j_gene: TRBJ1-2; CDR3nt: TGTGCCAGCAGCACTCTTGGGACAGGGAACTATGGCTACACCTTC; CDR3aa: CASSTLGTGNYGYTF
d_gene: TRBD1; v_gene: TRBV6-6; abundance: NA; j_gene: TRBJ2-7; CDR3nt: TGTGCCAGCAGTCACACCGGGACAGCCTACGAGCAGTACTTC; CDR3aa: CASSHTGTAYEQYF
d_gene: NA; v_gene: TRBV5-1; abundance: NA; j_gene: TRBJ2-6; CDR3nt: TGCGCCAGCAGTCTCGGGAGAAGTATTTACACTCCCGGGGCCAACGTCCTGACTTTC; CDR3aa: CASSLGRSIYTPGANVLTF
d_gene: NA; v_gene: TRBV7-2; abundance: NA; j_gene: TRBJ2-7; CDR3nt: TGTGCCAGCAGCCCCTCCAGGGGTTTCTCCTACGAGCAGTACTTC; CDR3aa: CASSPSRGFSYEQYF
d_gene: NA; v_gene: TRBV5-4; abundance: NA; j_gene: TRBJ2-2; CDR3nt: TGTGCCAGCAGCATACAGGATACCGGGACCGGGGAGCTGTTTTTT; CDR3aa: CASSIQDTGTGELFF
d_gene: NA; v_gene: TRBV28; abundance: NA; j_gene: TRBJ2-7; CDR3nt: TGTGCCAGCTCAGTCGACAGCAGCTCCTACGAGCAGTACTTC; CDR3aa: CASSVDSSSYEQYF
d_gene: NA; v_gene: TRBV6-1; abundance: once; j_gene: TRBJ2-3; CDR3nt: TGTGCCAGCAGTGAAGTCTTCCTTGGAGATACGCAGTATTTT; CDR3aa: CASSEVFLGDTQYF
d_gene: TRBD2; v_gene: TRBV28; abundance: NA; j_gene: TRBJ2-3; CDR3nt: TGTGCCAGCAGGTCACTAGCGGGAGGTAACACAGATACGCAGTATTTT; CDR3aa: CASRSLAGGNTDTQYF
d_gene: NA; v_gene: TRBV7-2; abundance: few; j_gene: TRBJ2-3; CDR3nt: TGTGCCAGCAGCTTACGTGCGGGCCCTAACGCAGATACGCAGTATTTT; CDR3aa: CASSLRAGPNADTQYF
d_gene: NA; v_gene: TRBV27; abundance: NA; j_gene: TRBJ2-5; CDR3nt: TGTGCCAGCACCCCAAGGGGGGGCACGGAGACCCAGTACTTC; CDR3aa: CASTPRGGTETQYF